This TCR beta chain is from a study of CD8+ T cells in alopecia areata. Notes on the study in general: Possibly as an HLA-related effect, TCR sharing across patients appeared less clear than in mice.

The germline CDR1 and CDR2 sequences are GTSNPN and SVGIG (reference sequence). The V end lost 3 bases, the J end lost 7 bases, and 9 bases lay between the germline ends. This CDR3 is 11 amino acids long. Investigators isolated RNA and reverse transcribed it into cDNA to act as the sequencing template. Clones were sequenced by immunoSEQ multiplex PCR, and TCRdb holds only the in-frame ones, with some missing. The repertoire holds around 100,000 clones, with 45% to 65% as singletons. Treatment defined: oral pan-JAK inhibitor, 5-10 mg twice daily. Alopecia areata patients provided lesional scalp punch biopsies and peripheral blood, both collected for the study. As concerns this clone: What it binds is not known.

This rearrangement joins TRBV30 to TRBJ1-2; tentatively, D is TRBD1 (5 bases). This TCR derives from a human donor with alopecia areata. This sample comprised CD4+ T cells sorted from blood, obtained at week 24, from a patient treated with tofacitinib. This chain's CDR3 is CAWRGEVGYTF. CDR3 bases: TGTGCCTGGAGAGGGGAAGTTGGCTACACCTTC.